Listed below are T cell receptor beta chains from one sample, sequenced in a study of T cells in Graves' hyperthyroidism and ophthalmopathy. In TCRdb, the multiplex PCR reads were re-called with MiXCR into one record per CDR3 protein. The top ten clones hold about 45% of a sample with around 200,000 distinct CDR3 sequences, about 18% of them seen once. Sequenced input: blood. The receptors shown here come from a man in his forties with Graves' hyperthyroidism. Each CDR3 is given with its conserved first and last residue. D genes are given only for firm matches. Not all rows give a size; the values are once, few, many and, for expanded clones, a class.

D: TRBD2; size: -; V: TRBV6-1; J: TRBJ2-1; CDR3: CASSRGGGRAYNEQFF; DNA: TGTGCCAGCAGCCGGGGTGGCGGGAGGGCCTACAATGAGCAGTTCTTC
D: TRBD1; size: -; V: TRBV9; J: TRBJ2-7; CDR3: CASSPPGEEQGAREQYF; DNA: TGTGCCAGCAGCCCCCCCGGGGAGGAACAGGGGGCGAGGGAGCAGTACTTC
D: TRBD1; size: -; V: TRBV11-1; J: TRBJ2-2; CDR3: CASSPGGRSTGELFF; DNA: TGTGCCAGCAGCCCAGGGGGTAGGAGCACCGGGGAGCTGTTTTTT
D: -; size: few; V: TRBV6-1; J: TRBJ2-7; CDR3: CASTKQGTYEQYF; DNA: TGTGCCAGCACCAAACAGGGTACCTACGAGCAGTACTTC
D: TRBD1; size: many; V: TRBV27; J: TRBJ1-5; CDR3: CASRQQGANQPQHF; DNA: TGTGCCAGCAGACAACAGGGGGCTAATCAGCCCCAGCATTTT
D: -; size: -; V: TRBV2; J: TRBJ1-5; CDR3: CASSRTRNSNQPQHF; DNA: TGTGCCAGCAGTCGTACACGGAATAGCAATCAGCCCCAGCATTTT
D: TRBD2; size: -; V: TRBV12-3/TRBV12-4; J: TRBJ2-1; CDR3: CASSLAGGIYEQFF; DNA: TGTGCCAGCAGTTTAGCGGGAGGGATCTATGAGCAGTTCTTC
D: -; size: many; V: TRBV28; J: TRBJ2-3; CDR3: CASCLAADTQYF; DNA: TGTGCCAGCTGCCTAGCAGCAGATACGCAGTATTTT
D: -; size: -; V: TRBV5-1; J: TRBJ2-3; CDR3: CASSLGAGGRDTQYF; DNA: TGCGCCAGCAGCTTGGGGGCCGGGGGCAGGGATACGCAGTATTTT
D: TRBD2; size: once; V: TRBV7-2; J: TRBJ2-1; CDR3: CASSGGGFEQFF; DNA: TGTGCCAGCAGCGGGGGGGGGTTTGAGCAGTTCTTC
D: TRBD1; size: -; V: TRBV20-1; J: TRBJ1-2; CDR3: CSAEGQGGNYGYTF; DNA: TGCAGTGCCGAGGGACAGGGCGGCAACTATGGCTACACCTTC
D: -; size: -; V: TRBV5-1; J: TRBJ2-7; CDR3: CASKGPGGSSYEQYF; DNA: TGCGCCAGCAAGGGGCCTGGTGGGAGCTCCTACGAGCAGTACTTC
D: -; size: many; V: TRBV2; J: TRBJ2-5; CDR3: CASRGQTTQETQYF; DNA: TGTGCCAGCAGAGGACAAACCACCCAAGAGACCCAGTACTTC
D: -; size: many; V: TRBV20-1; J: TRBJ2-5; CDR3: CSARGDVSRETQYF; DNA: TGCAGTGCTAGGGGGGACGTGTCTCGGGAGACCCAGTACTTC
D: -; size: few; V: TRBV7-2; J: TRBJ1-1; CDR3: CASSSPTGRNTEAFF; DNA: TGTGCCAGCAGCTCCCCTACAGGGAGGAACACTGAAGCTTTCTTT
D: -; size: many; V: TRBV11-1; J: TRBJ2-4; CDR3: CASSFGIGHLAKNIQYF; DNA: TGTGCCAGCAGCTTTGGAATAGGACACCTAGCCAAAAACATTCAGTACTTC
D: -; size: -; V: TRBV20-1; J: TRBJ2-7; CDR3: CSARIRDTPYEQYF; DNA: TGCAGTGCTAGGATCCGGGACACTCCCTACGAGCAGTACTTC
D: -; size: many; V: TRBV7-9; J: TRBJ2-2; CDR3: CASIRTRGNTGELFF; DNA: TGTGCCAGCATCCGTACGCGGGGGAACACCGGGGAGCTGTTTTTT
D: TRBD1; size: once; V: TRBV7-9; J: TRBJ2-2; CDR3: CASSFEISLRRQGNKAGELFF; DNA: TGTGCCAGCAGCTTCGAGATCAGCCTACGGAGACAGGGAAATAAGGCCGGGGAGCTGTTTTTT
D: -; size: once; V: TRBV27; J: TRBJ1-6; CDR3: CARSLGAGPLHF; DNA: TGTGCCAGAAGTTTAGGGGCTGGACCCCTCCACTTT
D: -; size: -; V: TRBV18; J: TRBJ1-5; CDR3: CASSPAPGFRSNRPQHF; DNA: TGTGCCAGCTCACCAGCCCCCGGATTCCGTAGCAATCGGCCCCAGCATTTT
D: -; size: many; V: TRBV7-9; J: TRBJ2-4; CDR3: CASSLPGRWNIQYF; DNA: TGTGCCAGCAGCTTACCGGGGAGATGGAACATTCAGTACTTC
D: -; size: -; V: TRBV7-8; J: TRBJ2-5; CDR3: CASSLVMTAGETQYF; DNA: TGTGCCAGCAGCTTAGTTATGACGGCCGGCGAGACCCAGTACTTC
D: -; size: many; V: TRBV11-2; J: TRBJ1-2; CDR3: CASRWDPGGTNYGYTF; DNA: TGTGCCAGCAGATGGGACCCGGGAGGGACTAACTATGGCTACACCTTC
D: -; size: many; V: TRBV2; J: TRBJ1-3; CDR3: CASRLGTVSGNTIYF; DNA: TGTGCCAGCAGGTTGGGAACGGTTTCTGGAAACACCATATATTTT
D: TRBD2; size: once; V: TRBV6-5; J: TRBJ2-2; CDR3: CASSYFSPLAGGGRSGELLF; DNA: TGTGCCAGCAGTTACTTTTCCCCACTAGCGGGGGGCGGAAGGTCCGGGGAGCTGCTTTTT
D: -; size: -; V: TRBV3-1; J: TRBJ2-2; CDR3: CASSQGTPTGELFF; DNA: TGTGCCAGCAGCCAAGGGACACCCACCGGGGAGCTGTTTTTT
D: -; size: few; V: TRBV19; J: TRBJ1-6; CDR3: CASSAKDRYNSPLHF; DNA: TGTGCCAGTTCCGCTAAGGACAGATATAATTCACCCCTCCACTTT